This entry lists 32 T cell receptor beta chains sequenced from one sample in a study of blood T cell repertoires in COVID-19. Only in-frame clones appear in the TCRdb table, and some are missing; sequencing was by immunoSEQ multiplex PCR. The sample lists about 240,000 clones; 83% were seen once. The sequencing input was PBMCs or T cells enriched from blood (not recorded which). The receptors originated from a woman aged 40 to 50 who had been exposed to COVID-19.

This chain uses TRBV7-3 with TRBJ2-3; 10 bases are a match to TRBD2. Losses at the gene ends were 6 bases for V and 6 bases for J; bases not matched to a gene: 12. CDR3 length: 16 amino acids. In germline, CDR1 is SGHTA, CDR2 FQGTGA. CDR3 amino acids: CASRLGSGGAADTQYF. In DNA form, the CDR3 reads TGTGCCAGCAGGCTCGGGAGCGGGGGGGCCGCCGATACGCAGTATTTT.

V gene TRBV28 combines with J gene TRBJ2-7, with D possibly TRBD1 on 6 matching bases. V was shortened by 8 bases and J by 1 base, with 15 bases between the two germline ends. CDR3 length: 14 residues. Germline V gene sequence: CDR1 MDHEN, CDR2 SYDVKM. CDR3 DNA: TGTGCCAGCGAAGGACAGCTCCATTCCTACGAGCAGTACTTC. Encoded protein: CASEGQLHSYEQYF.

This chain links TRBV19 with TRBJ1-5; the D is unclear. CDR1 is LNHDA and CDR2 is SQIVND in the germline V gene (reference sequence). The germline V and J ends were trimmed by 0 bases and 3 bases, with 9 bases remaining between them. The length of the CDR3 is 15 residues. CDR3: CASSIDQYTNQPQHF. The DNA for the CDR3 is TGTGCCAGTAGTATAGATCAATACACCAATCAGCCCCAGCATTTT. Looking up the rest from reference TRBV19 and TRBJ1-5 gives the full variable domain: DGGITQSPKYLFRKEGQNVTLSCEQNLNHDAMYWYRQDPGQGLRLIYYSQIVNDFQKGDIAEGYSVSREKKESFPLTVTSAQKNPTAFYLCASSIDQYTNQPQHFGDGTRLSIL.

The table lists this clone with a few counts. For the CDR3, the DNA is TGTGCCAGTAGTTCCGGACAGGGGGCGCGGAGCAATCAGCCCCAGCATTTT. Amino acid sequence: CASSSGQGARSNQPQHF. The chain uses TRBV19 and TRBJ1-5; the match to TRBD1 covers 11 bases. Trimming removed 5 bases from V and 1 base from J; junction bases left unmatched: 7. Germline CDR1 LNHDA, CDR2 SQIVND (reference sequence). The CDR3 is 17 residues long.

The chain carries TRBV29-1 and TRBJ2-5, with TRBD1 matching 10 bases. Unmatched junction bases numbered 3, after V lost 0 bases and J lost 5 bases. Germline V gives CDR1 SQVTM, CDR2 ANQGSEA. CDR3 length equals 14 residues. The CDR3 nucleotides are TGCAGCGTTGAAGATCAGGACAGGGGGGAGACCCAGTACTTC. As protein: CSVEDQDRGETQYF.

V gene TRBV5-4 combines with J gene TRBJ1-2; TRBD1 matches 9 bases. The CDR3 is 16 amino acids. In germline, CDR1 is SGHNT, CDR2 YYREEE (reference sequence). V lost 2 bases and J lost 8; bases outside the gene matches: 13. In DNA, the CDR3 is TGTGCCAGCAGCTTTTCTCTGGTGCGGGACAGGGACGGCTACACCTTC. Amino acids: CASSFSLVRDRDGYTF.

The chain joins TRBV19 to TRBJ2-1, with 7 bases matching TRBD2. The CDR3 consists of 16 residues. Trimming cost V 1 base and J 2 bases; bases outside gene matches: 5. Germline V gives CDR1 LNHDA, CDR2 SQIVND (reference sequence). This CDR3 is CASSIGGGLTYNEQFF. Written as DNA, the CDR3 is TGTGCCAGTAGTATAGGGGGGGGTCTCACCTACAATGAGCAGTTCTTC.

The rearrangement uses TRBV5-1 and TRBJ1-5, with D possibly matching TRBD1 (6 bases). Per the germline V gene, CDR1 is SGHRS and CDR2 is YFSETQ. CDR3 length: 13 amino acids. V gave up 0 bases and J gave up 7 bases, with 8 bases separating them. CDR3 protein: CASSLDREQPQHF. DNA for the CDR3: TGCGCCAGCAGCTTGGACAGGGAGCAGCCCCAGCATTTT.

V is TRBV10-3 and J is TRBJ1-3; a weak D match, TRBD1 (6 bases). V gave up 2 bases and J gave up 2 bases, with 10 bases separating them. Germline-derived CDR1 and CDR2 are ENHRY and SYGVKD. The CDR3 has 15 residues. The CDR3 region has the DNA TGTGCCATCAGTGAGGCGAACAGGGCTGGAAACACCATATATTTT. Translating it yields CAISEANRAGNTIYF.

The chain has TRBV27 and TRBJ2-2; the D is unclear. Trimming stripped 5 bases from V and 6 bases from J, with 13 bases between. The CDR3 contains 14 residues. CDR1 and CDR2 from the germline V gene are MNHEY and SMNVEV (reference sequence). This CDR3 is CASSPFAAPGELFF. CDR3 in DNA: TGTGCCAGCAGTCCTTTCGCCGCGCCCGGGGAGCTGTTTTTT.

The chain combines TRBV29-1 with TRBJ1-6; tentative D call: TRBD1 (5 bases). CDR1 SQVTM and CDR2 ANQGSEA come from the germline V gene. V lost 1 base to trimming and J lost 7 bases, with 8 bases between them. The CDR3 totals 13 residues. Here the CDR3 DNA reads TGCAGCGTTGAAGGGACACCGAATTCACCCCTCCACTTT. It is translated as CSVEGTPNSPLHF.

This chain links TRBV11-1 with TRBJ2-5; TRBD2 matches 8 bases. The CDR3 length is 14 residues. V dropped 5 bases and J dropped 5; count of bases not matched to a gene: 7. In germline, CDR1 is SGHAT, CDR2 FQDESV (reference sequence). This CDR3 is CASSPLGGGETQYF. CDR3 bases: TGTGCCAGCAGCCCGCTCGGCGGGGGGGAGACCCAGTACTTC.

The chain employs TRBV28 and TRBJ1-1; D perhaps matches TRBD1 (5 bases). Germline values: CDR1 MDHEN, CDR2 SYDVKM. CDR3 length equals 16 residues. The V gene lost 4 bases and the J gene lost 4 bases, with 19 bases spanning the gap. The DNA for the CDR3 is TGTGCCAGCAGTTCCTTACCCTCGGGGGGAGGCACTGAAGCTTTCTTT. Translating it yields CASSSLPSGGGTEAFF.

The V gene is TRBV6-5, the J gene TRBJ1-1; 8 nucleotides match TRBD1. Trimming cost V 0 bases and J 6 bases; bases outside gene matches: 6. Germline V gene lookup returns CDR1 MNHEY and CDR2 SVGAGI. This CDR3 comprises 15 residues. CDR3 region: CASSYSGTGDSEAFF. The DNA of the CDR3 is TGTGCCAGCAGTTACTCCGGGACAGGAGATTCTGAAGCTTTCTTT.

V gene TRBV18 combines with J gene TRBJ1-2; TRBD1 aligns across 7 bases. The CDR3 covers 15 residues. CDR1 and CDR2 from the germline V gene are KGHSH and LQKENI. V lost 0 bases to trimming and J lost 5 bases; unmatched junction nucleotides: 6. The CDR3 DNA sequence: TGTGCCAGCTCACCACCGACAGGGACGGATTATGGCTACACCTTC. Its translation is CASSPPTGTDYGYTF.

The V and J genes are TRBV6-2 or TRBV6-3 and TRBJ1-1; D call uncertain. This CDR3 has 12 residues. The germline V and J ends were trimmed by 6 bases and 5 bases, with 10 bases remaining between them. Looked up from germline, CDR1 is MNHEY and CDR2 is SVGEGT. This chain's CDR3 is CASSLQPTEAFF. The CDR3 coding sequence is TGTGCCAGCAGCCTACAACCTACTGAAGCTTTCTTT.

This clone has only one observation. The chain recombines TRBV5-1 with TRBJ2-7; a possible D gene is TRBD1 (5 bases). Trimming left V 1 base short and J 2 bases short, with 13 bases between. This CDR3 comprises 15 residues. Per the germline V gene, CDR1 is SGHRS and CDR2 is YFSETQ. DNA for the CDR3: TGCGCCAGCAGCTTGAATGATCCAGGGCCCTACGAGCAGTACTTC. Translated: CASSLNDPGPYEQYF.

This chain joins TRBV2 and TRBJ2-2; perhaps TRBD2 as D (5 bases). Trimming cost V 5 bases and J 16 bases, with 20 bases left between them. This CDR3 contains 13 residues. Germline loops: CDR1 SNHLY, CDR2 FYNNEI. The CDR3 is CASSILKTGVGFF. In DNA form, the CDR3 reads TGTGCCAGCAGTATCCTTAAGACCGGGGTGGGGTTTTTT.

The chain has TRBV19 and TRBJ2-5, with 13 bases aligning to TRBD2. Germline V gene lookup returns CDR1 LNHDA and CDR2 SQIVND (reference sequence). The ends lost 8 bases at V and 2 bases at J; junction bases unmatched: 2. CDR3 size: 14 residues. CDR3 in DNA: TGTGCCAGTGGGACTAGCGGGGTTCAAGAGACCCAGTACTTC. Its translation is CASGTSGVQETQYF.

The V and J genes are TRBV5-1 and TRBJ2-7; 8 bases are shared with TRBD2. This CDR3 comprises 15 residues. CDR1 SGHRS and CDR2 YFSETQ come from the germline V gene. V shed 0 bases and J 6 bases; nucleotides not matched to a gene: 8. CDR3 DNA: TGCGCCAGCAGCTTGGCCCCAGCGGGGGAAGCCGAGCAGTACTTC. It specifies CASSLAPAGEAEQYF.

This sequence joins TRBV25-1 and TRBJ2-1, with D possibly TRBD1 on 6 matching bases. This CDR3 comprises 14 residues. Germline V gene lookup returns CDR1 MGHDK and CDR2 SYGVNS. Trimming removed 6 bases from V and 5 bases from J, with 14 bases in between. The CDR3 nucleotides are TGTGCCAGCAGGCCTCGAGGGGGACACAATGAGCAGTTCTTC. Translated: CASRPRGGHNEQFF.

The chain employs TRBV11-3 and TRBJ2-1; the match to TRBD2 covers 7 bases. Trimming at V came to 5 bases and at J to 7 bases, leaving 5 bases not matched to a gene. The CDR3 spans 13 residues. The germline CDR1 and CDR2 sequences are SGHNT and YENEEA. This chain's CDR3 is CASSPGGSNEQFF. In DNA, the CDR3 is TGTGCCAGCAGCCCCGGGGGGTCGAATGAGCAGTTCTTC.

This chain connects TRBV27 to TRBJ2-3; D is unclear. The CDR3 length is 14 residues. Trimming removed 0 bases from V and 3 bases from J, with 7 bases in between. Germline V gene data show CDR1 as MNHEY and CDR2 as SMNVEV (reference sequence). CDR3 amino acids: CASSLSTTTDTQYF. The CDR3 DNA is TGTGCCAGCAGTTTATCGACGACAACAGATACGCAGTATTTT.

CDR3 sequence: CASSTQAGNSPLHF. The CDR3, as DNA: TGTGCCAGCAGTACTCAGGCAGGGAATTCACCCCTCCACTTT. The rearrangement joins TRBV2 to TRBJ1-6; maybe TRBD1 (5 bases). The CDR3 is 14 amino acids. Germline V gives CDR1 SNHLY, CDR2 FYNNEI. The V end lost 5 bases, the J end lost 7 bases, and 12 bases lay between the germline ends. Supplemented by reference TRBV2 and TRBJ1-6, the full variable domain reads EPEVTQTPSHQVTQMGQEVILRCVPISNHLYFYWYRQILGQKVEFLVSFYNNEISEKSEIFDDQFSVERPDGSNFTLKIRSTKLEDSAMYFCASSTQAGNSPLHFGNGTRLTVT.

The V and J genes are TRBV5-4 and TRBJ2-5, with 9 bases aligning to TRBD2. In germline, CDR1 is SGHNT, CDR2 YYREEE (reference sequence). CDR3 length: 15 amino acids. V lost 0 bases to trimming and J lost 5 bases; unmatched junction nucleotides: 5. The CDR3 region has the DNA TGTGCCAGCAGCTTGGTAGCTAGCGGGGTCGAGACCCAGTACTTC. This sequence encodes CASSLVASGVETQYF.

The J gene is TRBJ2-6, the V gene TRBV11-3; 7 positions agree with TRBD1. Trimming cost V 5 bases and J 4 bases; bases outside gene matches: 14. This CDR3 comprises 18 residues. The germline V gene has CDR1 SGHNT and CDR2 YENEEA. The CDR3 here is CASSPSGQQPLGANVLTF. CDR3 in DNA: TGTGCCAGCAGCCCTTCGGGACAGCAACCTCTCGGGGCCAACGTCCTGACTTTC.

CDR3 sequence reads: CASSDLAQGPSPLHF. The CDR3 nucleotides read TGTGCCAGCAGCGATCTCGCCCAGGGGCCCTCACCCCTCCACTTT. J is TRBJ1-6 and V is TRBV27; tentatively, D is TRBD1 (6 bases). The CDR3 runs 15 residues. CDR1 MNHEY and CDR2 SMNVEV come from the germline V gene (reference sequence). Trimming left V 6 bases short and J 10 bases short, with 19 bases between.

V is TRBV5-1 and J is TRBJ1-1, with D unclear. There are 14 residues in the CDR3. CDR1 is SGHRS, CDR2 YFSETQ, per germline. V gave up 0 bases and J gave up 3 bases, with 9 bases separating them. CDR3 loop: CASSLGGYDTEAFF. In DNA, the CDR3 is TGCGCCAGCAGCTTGGGAGGGTACGACACTGAAGCTTTCTTT.

The chain links TRBV19 to TRBJ1-1; no firm D call. CDR3 size: 13 residues. V was cut by 9 bases and J by 2 bases, with 13 bases left in between. Germline CDR1 reads LNHDA; CDR2 reads SQIVND (reference sequence). Written as DNA, the CDR3 is TGTGCCAGCTACCCGCAAGCAAACACTGAAGCTTTCTTT. Its translation: CASYPQANTEAFF. Variable domain in full (rest from reference TRBV19 and TRBJ1-1): DGGITQSPKYLFRKEGQNVTLSCEQNLNHDAMYWYRQDPGQGLRLIYYSQIVNDFQKGDIAEGYSVSREKKESFPLTVTSAQKNPTAFYLCASYPQANTEAFFGQGTRLTVV.

Points on this clone: One junction end disagrees with the germline gene, perhaps due to a read error. The rearrangement links TRBV7-7 to TRBJ2-5; D is possibly TRBD1 (6 bases). This CDR3 comprises 15 residues. Per the germline V gene, CDR1 is SSHAT and CDR2 is FNYEAQ (reference sequence). The CDR3 DNA reads TGTGCTAGCAGCGCCCTAAGAGGGGGCCAAGAGACCCAGTACTTC. This translates into CASSALRGGQETQYF.

In this sample, this clone turned up once. The chain couples TRBV7-2 to TRBJ1-2; 7 bases fit TRBD1. The CDR3 sequence is 14 residues long. V dropped 1 base and J dropped 5; count of bases not matched to a gene: 4. CDR1 SGHTA and CDR2 FQGNSA come from the germline V gene. The CDR3 loop is CASSLENRGYGYTF. DNA of the CDR3: TGTGCCAGCAGCTTAGAGAACAGGGGTTATGGCTACACCTTC. Full variable domain (missing parts from reference TRBV7-2 and TRBJ1-2): GAGVSQSPSNKVTEKGKDVELRCDPISGHTALYWYRQSLGQGLEFLIYFQGNSAPDKSGLPSDRFSAERTGGSVSTLTIQRTQQEDSAVYLCASSLENRGYGYTFGSGTRLTVV.

This clone was seen a handful of times. The rearrangement joins TRBV15 to TRBJ2-1; perhaps TRBD2 as D (6 bases). The germline V and J ends were trimmed by 0 bases and 3 bases, with 18 bases remaining between them. Germline CDR1 is LNHNV and CDR2 is YYDKDF (reference sequence). The CDR3 runs 18 residues. This CDR3 is CATSRDWVGSGYYNEQFF. The DNA of the CDR3 is TGTGCCACCAGCAGAGATTGGGTTGGTAGCGGTTACTACAATGAGCAGTTCTTC. The variable domain in full, completed from reference TRBV15 and TRBJ2-1, reads DAMVIQNPRYQVTQFGKPVTLSCSQTLNHNVMYWYQQKSSQAPKLLFHYYDKDFNNEADTPDNFQSRRPNTSFCFLDIRSPGLGDTAMYLCATSRDWVGSGYYNEQFFGPGTRLTVL.